This record covers a single T cell receptor (beta chain). Time point denoted: newly diagnosed GD, antithyroid drugs for less than 3 months. The TCR library used RNA extracted from PBMCs. The sample comes from a study of regulatory T cells in long-lasting Graves disease. Trimming stripped 6 bases from V and 1 base from J, with 13 bases between. This CDR3 is 15 amino acids long. Germline assignment: CDR1 LNHDA and CDR2 SQIVND (reference sequence). iRepertoire HTBI primers and Arm-PCR of CDR3 regions built TCR beta libraries. TCRdb fed the multiplex PCR reads into MiXCR, producing one record per CDR3 protein. The sample consists of some 500,000 distinct CDR3 sequences, roughly 15% of them appearing once. This sample was also put to use in a study of T cells in Graves' hyperthyroidism and ophthalmopathy.

The receptor was isolated from a woman aged 40-65 years with Graves disease. This chain connects TRBV19 to TRBJ1-3, with D maybe TRBD1 (5 bases). Sequencing was performed on peripheral blood mononuclear cells (PBMCs), taken at new diagnosis, from a patient treated with antithyroid drugs. CDR3 region: CASSPGAVSGNTIYF. The CDR3, as DNA: TGTGCCAGTAGCCCCGGGGCGGTATCTGGAAACACCATATATTTT.